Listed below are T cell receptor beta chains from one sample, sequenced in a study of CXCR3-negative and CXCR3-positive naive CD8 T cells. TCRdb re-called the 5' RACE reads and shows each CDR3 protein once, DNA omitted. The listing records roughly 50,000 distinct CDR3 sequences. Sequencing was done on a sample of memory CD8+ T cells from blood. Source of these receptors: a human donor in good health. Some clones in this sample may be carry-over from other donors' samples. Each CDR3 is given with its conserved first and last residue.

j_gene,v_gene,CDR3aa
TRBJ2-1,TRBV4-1,CASSQWILAGGSYNEQFF
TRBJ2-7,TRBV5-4,CASSSEANEQYF
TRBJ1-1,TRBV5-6,CASLPSGVNTEAFF
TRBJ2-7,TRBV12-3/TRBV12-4,CASTPSVAAEQYF
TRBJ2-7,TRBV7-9,CASSFGDTRSYEQYF
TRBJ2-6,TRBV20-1,CSARDLSIVRAGANVLTF
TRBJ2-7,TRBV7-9,CASSSGGRYSYEQYF
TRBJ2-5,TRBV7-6,CASSWDLSPKETQYF
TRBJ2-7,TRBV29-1,CSVPGPSEYEQYF
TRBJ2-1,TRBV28,CASSSGSTSGRGNEQFF
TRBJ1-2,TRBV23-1,CASSQSGRKHYGYTF
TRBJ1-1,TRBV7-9,CASDQGAQTEAFF
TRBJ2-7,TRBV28,CASNPSGQAEEQYF
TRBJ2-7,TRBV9,CASSGTPPSYEQYF
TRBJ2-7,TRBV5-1,CASSSGTGPYEQYF
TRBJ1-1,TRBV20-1,CSASGWGASTEAFF
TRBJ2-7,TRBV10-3,CAISQPDRHGEQYF
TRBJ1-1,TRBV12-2,CASRLGQKAFF
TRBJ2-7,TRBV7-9,CASRPLQGDEQYF
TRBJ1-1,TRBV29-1,CSVVALNTEAFF
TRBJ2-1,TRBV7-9,CASSTSGGREQFF
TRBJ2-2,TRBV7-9,CASSDGTFTGELFF
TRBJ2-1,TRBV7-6,CASSLAISYNEQFF